Listed below are T cell receptor beta chains from one sample, sequenced in a study of human T cells and chemical hapten exposure. TCRdb fed the RACE reads into MiXCR, producing one record per CDR3 protein. The sample contains tens of thousands of distinct CDR3 sequences, around a third of which appear only once. Sequenced material: whole blood, taken in connection with sensitization to the hapten diphenylcyclopropenone (DPC). These TCRs come from a man aged 35-49 years with alopecia areata. Some clones in this sample may be carry-over from other donors' samples. Each CDR3 is given with its conserved first and last residue. Fields, in order: J gene, clone size, D gene, V gene, CDR3 protein, CDR3 DNA. A D gene is named only where the DNA matches it firmly. Clone size appears in some rows only: once, few, many, or a class for an expanded clone.

TRBJ2-7 - - TRBV15 CATSRDGSYEQYF TGTGCCACCAGCAGAGACGGGTCCTACGAGCAGTACTTC
TRBJ1-3 - - TRBV10-3 CAISRGQNGNTIYF TGTGCCATCAGCCGAGGACAGAATGGAAACACCATATATTTT
TRBJ2-1 few TRBD2 TRBV28 CASSFFGLAGGNEQFF TGTGCCAGCAGTTTTTTCGGACTAGCGGGAGGTAATGAGCAGTTCTTC
TRBJ2-2 - TRBD2 TRBV6-2/TRBV6-3 CASSLSWSGSSGELFF TGTGCCAGCAGTTTGTCATGGAGCGGGAGTTCCGGGGAGCTGTTTTTT
TRBJ2-1 few - TRBV7-2 CASSLNGGDEQFF TGTGCCAGCAGCCTCAACGGGGGCGATGAGCAGTTCTTC
TRBJ2-1 - - TRBV28 CASSLYGGMENEQFF TGTGCCAGCAGTTTATACGGGGGAATGGAGAATGAGCAGTTCTTC
TRBJ2-4 - - TRBV20-1 CSASVGGAAKSIQYF TGCAGTGCTAGTGTGGGTGGGGCTGCCAAAAGCATTCAGTACTTC
TRBJ2-3 - TRBD2 TRBV7-3 CASSLGMGTSGSSTDTQYF TGTGCCAGCAGCTTAGGAATGGGGACTAGCGGAAGTAGCACAGATACGCAGTATTTT
TRBJ2-1 few - TRBV20-1 CSARVEGAIGEQFF TGCAGTGCTAGAGTTGAGGGAGCCATTGGTGAGCAGTTCTTC
TRBJ1-5 - - TRBV28 CASSLRRNNQPQHF TGTGCCAGCAGTTTAAGGCGGAATAATCAGCCCCAGCATTTT
TRBJ2-3 few - TRBV7-9 CASSLAGPLGTQYF TGTGCCAGCAGCTTAGCGGGACCCCTGGGGACGCAGTATTTT
TRBJ1-2 few - TRBV4-2 CASSQESNRIYGYTF TGTGCCAGCAGCCAAGAATCTAACAGGATCTATGGCTACACCTTC
TRBJ1-2 - - TRBV11-2 CASSLAGRSYGYTF TGTGCCAGCAGCTTAGCAGGCCGGAGCTATGGCTACACCTTC
TRBJ2-1 - TRBD1 TRBV24-1 CATSDFVQGVGLQFF TGTGCCACCAGTGATTTCGTCCAGGGGGTTGGCTTGCAGTTCTTC
TRBJ1-3 once TRBD1 TRBV12-3/TRBV12-4 CASSLYRGQPSGNTIYF TGTGCCAGCAGTTTGTACAGGGGACAACCCTCTGGAAACACCATATATTTT
TRBJ2-3 many - TRBV5-1 CATQTGPTDTQYF TGCGCCACCCAGACAGGACCCACAGATACGCAGTATTTT
TRBJ1-1 - - TRBV2 CASIREQLNTEAFF TGTGCCAGCATCAGGGAACAGCTCAACACTGAAGCTTTCTTT
TRBJ1-1 few - TRBV29-1 CSGSRTVRNTEAFF TGCAGCGGGAGCCGGACAGTCAGGAACACTGAAGCTTTCTTT
TRBJ2-7 - TRBD2 TRBV27 CASRTGTSAYEQYF TGTGCCAGCCGTACCGGGACTAGCGCCTACGAGCAGTACTTC
TRBJ1-3 - - TRBV28 CATTPRSRGNTIYF TGTGCCACCACCCCACGGTCTCGTGGAAACACCATATATTTT
TRBJ2-4 - - TRBV6-2/TRBV6-3 CASSQIQGPLQNIQYF TGTGCCAGCAGCCAGATCCAGGGTCCCCTCCAGAACATTCAGTACTTC
TRBJ1-3 few TRBD1 TRBV13 CASSAFSQGDGPGNTIYF TGTGCCAGCAGCGCTTTCTCTCAGGGGGATGGACCCGGAAACACCATATATTTT
TRBJ2-7 few - TRBV6-5 CASSYLGPSYEQYF TGTGCCAGCAGTTACCTGGGCCCATCCTACGAGCAGTACTTC
TRBJ2-7 few - TRBV20-1 CSARRPPDEQYF TGCAGTGCTAGAAGACCTCCGGACGAGCAGTACTTC
TRBJ2-5 - - TRBV12-2 CASRLERVREETQYF TGTGCAAGTCGCTTAGAACGAGTCAGAGAAGAGACCCAGTACTTC
TRBJ1-1 - - TRBV29-1 CSVADTLNTEAFF TGCAGCGTTGCCGACACGCTGAACACTGAAGCTTTCTTT
TRBJ2-7 - - TRBV6-5 CASAGRSTEQYF TGTGCCAGCGCTGGGCGGTCTACGGAGCAGTACTTC
TRBJ1-5 - - TRBV12-3/TRBV12-4 CASSFGRANQPQHF TGTGCCAGCAGTTTTGGCAGGGCCAATCAGCCCCAGCATTTT
TRBJ1-1 - - TRBV9 CASSVAAGEIGDEAFF TGTGCCAGCAGCGTAGCGGCAGGGGAGATCGGCGATGAAGCTTTCTTT
TRBJ2-1 - - TRBV4-2 CASSQEPGVYNEQFF TGTGCCAGCAGCCAAGAGCCAGGGGTCTACAATGAGCAGTTCTTC
TRBJ2-3 - - TRBV6-1 CASSPRRTDTQYF TGTGCCAGCAGTCCCCGGCGCACAGATACGCAGTATTTT
TRBJ2-4 - - TRBV27 CASSFAETTAKNIQYF TGTGCCAGCAGTTTTGCGGAAACCACAGCCAAAAACATTCAGTACTTC
TRBJ2-7 few - TRBV20-1 CSARTPFGLTYEQYF TGCAGTGCTAGAACCCCCTTTGGCCTAACCTACGAGCAGTACTTC
TRBJ2-7 few TRBD1 TRBV28 CASSSGTGSSYEQYF TGTGCCAGCAGCTCAGGGACAGGGAGCTCCTACGAGCAGTACTTC
TRBJ1-4 few TRBD1 TRBV11-2 CASSIRQGGKLFF TGTGCCAGCAGCATCCGACAGGGGGGAAAACTGTTTTTT
TRBJ2-5 - - TRBV6-5 CASSYSLVQETQYF TGTGCCAGCAGTTACTCGCTAGTTCAAGAGACCCAGTACTTC
TRBJ2-3 - - TRBV7-2 CASSPTGRASTDTQYF TGTGCCAGCAGCCCGACGGGTAGAGCTAGCACAGATACGCAGTATTTT
TRBJ2-1 few - TRBV29-1 CSALTQGNEQFF TGCAGCGCCTTGACACAGGGAAATGAGCAGTTCTTC
TRBJ2-5 few - TRBV6-1 CASSEVGTQYF TGTGCCAGCAGTGAAGTGGGTACCCAGTACTTC
TRBJ1-5 few TRBD1 TRBV6-5 CASRQDRTSNQPQHF TGTGCCAGCAGACAGGACAGGACTAGCAATCAGCCCCAGCATTTT
TRBJ2-7 - TRBD2 TRBV6-1 CASSTPGLALHEQYF TGTGCCAGCAGCACCCCGGGACTAGCGCTCCACGAGCAGTACTTC
TRBJ1-2 - - TRBV7-8 CASTNLETWSYTF TGTGCCAGCACCAATCTCGAGACCTGGAGCTACACCTTC
TRBJ2-7 - - TRBV7-2 CASSLVTVSSYEQYF TGTGCCAGCAGCTTAGTAACGGTTAGCTCCTACGAGCAGTACTTC
TRBJ2-7 - - TRBV7-2 CASSPTTYEQYF TGTGCCAGCAGCCCTACGACCTACGAGCAGTACTTC
TRBJ2-2 - - TRBV6-2/TRBV6-3 CASSYTGETGELFF TGTGCCAGCAGTTACACAGGAGAAACCGGGGAGCTGTTTTTT
TRBJ2-3 - - TRBV6-2/TRBV6-3 CASGEATDTQYF TGTGCCAGCGGAGAGGCTACAGATACGCAGTATTTT
TRBJ1-6 - - TRBV3-1 CASRPQTRNSPLHF TGTGCCAGCAGACCACAGACTCGGAATTCACCCCTCCACTTT
TRBJ1-1 - - TRBV18 CASSLPGTEAFF TGTGCCAGCTCCCTTCCGGGGACTGAAGCTTTCTTT
TRBJ1-3 - - TRBV12-3/TRBV12-4 CASSFGGPGNTVYF TGTGCCAGCAGTTTTGGGGGCCCTGGAAACACCGTATATTTT
TRBJ2-1 - - TRBV15 CATTSGTYNEQFF TGTGCCACCACCTCGGGGACCTACAATGAGCAGTTCTTC